Sequencing of this T cell receptor (beta chain) was carried out in a study of response to subunit inactivated influenza vaccine. Each CDR3 protein is one row after TCRdb ran MiXCR on the RT-PCR reads. In the table there are 750,000 to 850,000 distinct CDR3 sequences, under 20% of which are singletons. Findings and limits, study-wide: Each seasonal influenza vaccination recruits few new T cells, the authors suggested.

This clonotype was picked up a small number of times. No antigen is known for it. The CDR3 extends over 12 amino acids. CDR1 and CDR2 from the germline V gene are DFQATT and SNEGSKA (reference sequence). The V end was cut by 5 bases, the J end by 4 bases, with 11 bases between. The sample consisted of PBMCs from blood, taken 5 days after vaccination. The receptor was isolated from a man aged 50 to 60 who received an inactivated influenza vaccine. The chain couples TRBV20-1 to TRBJ1-2, with D perhaps TRBD1 (5 bases). In DNA, the CDR3 is TGCAGTGCTCGACAGAAGAGCTATGGCTACACCTTC. Its protein product is CSARQKSYGYTF.